The present TCR beta chain was sequenced within a study of OX40 agonist ivuxolimab in advanced cancers. Study as a whole: Patients were treated with ivuxolimab, an agonistic anti-OX40 (CD134) antibody. A partial response was reached by three patients: one with hepatocellular carcinoma and two with cutaneous melanoma. Study-wide points: The mean number of expanded clones was higher in CD8+ T cells than in CD4+.

If patients had autoimmune disease history or systemic immunosuppression, they were excluded. On this clone itself: Its antigen is not known.

TCRdb's copy holds only in-frame clones and misses some; the assay was immunoSEQ multiplex PCR. The table lists 80,000 to 95,000 clones, approximately 91% of them singletons. The CDR3 is 15 amino acids. The junction had 8 bases not matched to a gene; V was cut back by 6 bases and J by 4 bases. Germline values: CDR1 MNHEY, CDR2 SVGAGI. This sequence joins TRBV6-5 and TRBJ2-5; 10 positions match TRBD1. The TCR comes from an adult with an advanced solid tumor such as melanoma, head and neck, liver or kidney cancer. The sample in question was CD4+ or CD8+ T cells sorted from blood, obtained in a trial of the OX40 agonist ivuxolimab. CDR3 DNA sequence: TGTGCCAGCAGGACAGGGGGCGCAGGGTCAGAGACCCAGTACTTC. It specifies CASRTGGAGSETQYF.